The 6 T cell receptor beta chains given below trace back to one sample, sequenced in a study of vaccination effects on CD4 cells after COVID-19. On roughly day 10 of culture, CD4+ T cells were separated out. Which antigens these TCRs recognize remains unknown. Sequencing was performed with immunoSEQ multiplex PCR; in TCRdb, only in-frame clones are kept and a portion is missing. This table has about 39,000 clones, roughly 82% appearing once. The material was CD4+ T cells from PBMCs cultured without peptide, obtained before COVID-19 vaccination. The receptors derive from a human donor who received a COVID-19 vaccine.

This chain uses TRBV12-1 with TRBJ2-5. TRBV12-1 is a listed pseudogene. The CDR3 is 14 residues long. CDR3 nucleotides: TGTGCCAGCAGCTTTGGGGGGACCGGAGTGACCCAGTACTTC. It yields the protein CASSFGGTGVTQYF.

The chain carries TRBV6-5 and TRBJ2-3, with a weak D call TRBD1 (6 bases). CDR3 length equals 14 residues. Trimming stripped 8 bases from V and 1 base from J, with 13 bases between. Looked up from germline, CDR1 is MNHEY and CDR2 is SVGAGI. For the CDR3, the DNA is TGTGCCAGCGAGCTTAGACAGGGCACAGATACGCAGTATTTT. Translated, it gives CASELRQGTDTQYF.

The CDR3 nucleotides read TGCGCCAGCAGCCAAGACTGGAACACCGGGGAGCTGTTTTTT. Amino acid sequence: CASSQDWNTGELFF. This sequence joins TRBV4-3 and TRBJ2-2; no firm D call. V shed 0 bases and J shed 1 base, with 3 bases lying between them. The CDR3 consists of 14 residues. Germline V gene lookup returns CDR1 LGHNA and CDR2 YSLEER.

The rearrangement links TRBV30 to TRBJ2-2; no firm D call. The germline V gene encodes CDR1 GTSNPN and CDR2 SVGIG (reference sequence). Trimming took off 0 bases at V and 5 bases at J, with 7 bases between the two ends. This CDR3 region has 13 residues. The CDR3 region has the DNA TGTGCCTGGAGTGTACTTGGGACCGGGGAGCTGTTTTTT. Amino acids: CAWSVLGTGELFF. The whole variable domain, remainder taken from reference TRBV30 and TRBJ2-2, is SQTIHQWPATLVQPVGSPLSLECTVEGTSNPNLYWYRQAAGRGLQLLFYSVGIGQISSEVPQNLSASRPQDRQFILSSKKLLLSDSGFYLCAWSVLGTGELFFGEGSRLTVL.

The chain has TRBV28 and TRBJ1-2; the D gene is possibly TRBD1 (5 bases). Trimming pared 4 bases from V and 4 bases from J, leaving 10 bases between. This CDR3 is built from 13 residues. Germline CDR1 reads MDHEN; CDR2 reads SYDVKM. CDR3 loop: CASSSDGTYGYTF. The CDR3 bases are TGTGCCAGCAGTTCGGACGGGACCTATGGCTACACCTTC.

CDR3 DNA sequence: TGTGCCAGCAGCCCGAGTTACGGGGGCTACGAGCAGTACGTC. It specifies CASSPSYGGYEQYV. The V and J genes are TRBV3-1 (or the pseudogene TRBV3-2) and TRBJ2-7; possible D gene TRBD2, 6 bases. This CDR3 is 14 amino acids long. V shed 4 bases and J shed 3 bases, with 13 bases lying between them. Germline CDR1 and CDR2: LGHDT and YNNKEL (reference sequence).